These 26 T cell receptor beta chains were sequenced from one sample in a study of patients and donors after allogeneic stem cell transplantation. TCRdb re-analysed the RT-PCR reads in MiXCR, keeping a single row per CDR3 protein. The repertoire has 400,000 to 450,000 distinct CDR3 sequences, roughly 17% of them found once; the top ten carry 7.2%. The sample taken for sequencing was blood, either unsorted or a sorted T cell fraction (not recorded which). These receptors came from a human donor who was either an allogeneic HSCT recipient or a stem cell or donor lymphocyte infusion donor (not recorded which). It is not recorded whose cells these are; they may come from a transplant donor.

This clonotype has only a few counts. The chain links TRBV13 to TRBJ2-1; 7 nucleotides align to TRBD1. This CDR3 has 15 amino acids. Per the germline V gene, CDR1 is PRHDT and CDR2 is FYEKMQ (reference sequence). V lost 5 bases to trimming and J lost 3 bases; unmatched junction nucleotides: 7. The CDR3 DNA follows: TGTGCCAGCAGCCCGGGACAGAGCTACTACAATGAGCAGTTCTTC. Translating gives CASSPGQSYYNEQFF.

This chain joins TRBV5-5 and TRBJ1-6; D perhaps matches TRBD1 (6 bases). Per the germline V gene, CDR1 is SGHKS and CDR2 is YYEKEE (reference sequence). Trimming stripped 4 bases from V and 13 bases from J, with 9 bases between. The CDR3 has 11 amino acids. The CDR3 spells CASSPGAPLHF. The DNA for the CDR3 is TGTGCCAGCAGCCCAGGGGCTCCCCTCCACTTT.

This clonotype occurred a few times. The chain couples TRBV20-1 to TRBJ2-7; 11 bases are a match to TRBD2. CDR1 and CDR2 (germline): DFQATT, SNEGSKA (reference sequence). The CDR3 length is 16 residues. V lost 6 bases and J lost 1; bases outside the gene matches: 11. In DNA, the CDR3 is TGCAGTGCCAGCTGGCTAGCGGGAGGTCGATCCTACGAGCAGTACTTC. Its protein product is CSASWLAGGRSYEQYF.

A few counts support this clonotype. The CDR3 coding sequence is TGCAGTGCTAGAGAACATCCTACGGGACTCCCTGGGGGTTTAGATACGCAGTATTTT. Its protein is CSAREHPTGLPGGLDTQYF. This chain connects TRBV20-1 to TRBJ2-3; D is possibly TRBD2 (6 bases). Per germline, CDR1 DFQATT and CDR2 SNEGSKA (reference sequence). This CDR3 has 19 residues. V lost 0 bases to trimming and J lost 5 bases, with 27 bases between them.

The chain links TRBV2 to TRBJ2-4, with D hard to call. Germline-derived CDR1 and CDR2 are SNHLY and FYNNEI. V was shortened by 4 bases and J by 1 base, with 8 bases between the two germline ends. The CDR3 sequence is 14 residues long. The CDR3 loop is CASSGTLAKNIQYF. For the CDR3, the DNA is TGTGCCAGCAGTGGTACTCTTGCCAAAAACATTCAGTACTTC.

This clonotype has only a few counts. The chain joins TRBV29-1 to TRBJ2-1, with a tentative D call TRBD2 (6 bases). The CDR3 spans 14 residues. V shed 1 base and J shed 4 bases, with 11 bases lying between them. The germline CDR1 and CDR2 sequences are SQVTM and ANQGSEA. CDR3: CSVEGLDYYNEQFF. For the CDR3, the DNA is TGCAGCGTTGAAGGCCTGGACTATTACAATGAGCAGTTCTTC.

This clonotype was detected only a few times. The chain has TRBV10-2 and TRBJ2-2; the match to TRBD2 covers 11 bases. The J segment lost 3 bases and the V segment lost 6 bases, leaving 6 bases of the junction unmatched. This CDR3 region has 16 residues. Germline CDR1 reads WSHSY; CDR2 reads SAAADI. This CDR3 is CASSPLAGDYTGELFF. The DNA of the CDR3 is TGCGCCAGCAGCCCACTAGCGGGGGACTACACCGGGGAGCTGTTTTTT.

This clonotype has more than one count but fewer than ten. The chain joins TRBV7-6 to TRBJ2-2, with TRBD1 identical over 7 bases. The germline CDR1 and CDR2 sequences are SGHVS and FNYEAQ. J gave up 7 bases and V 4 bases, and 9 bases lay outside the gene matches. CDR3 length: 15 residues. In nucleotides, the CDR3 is TGTGCCAGCAGCTCCCGATACAGGGGACACGGGGAGCTGTTTTTT. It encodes CASSSRYRGHGELFF.

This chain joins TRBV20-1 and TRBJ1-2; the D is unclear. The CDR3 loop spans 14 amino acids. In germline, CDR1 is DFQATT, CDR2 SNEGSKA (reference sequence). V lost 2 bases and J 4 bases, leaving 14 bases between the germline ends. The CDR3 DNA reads TGCAGTGCTAGATTCCCTTCGAGGGTCTATGGCTACACCTTC. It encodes CSARFPSRVYGYTF.

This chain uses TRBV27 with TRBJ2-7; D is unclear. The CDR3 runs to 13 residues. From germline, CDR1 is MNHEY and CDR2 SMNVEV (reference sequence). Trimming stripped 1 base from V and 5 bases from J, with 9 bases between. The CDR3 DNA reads TGTGCCAGCAGTTTATACCCGGGCCACGAGCAGTACTTC. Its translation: CASSLYPGHEQYF.

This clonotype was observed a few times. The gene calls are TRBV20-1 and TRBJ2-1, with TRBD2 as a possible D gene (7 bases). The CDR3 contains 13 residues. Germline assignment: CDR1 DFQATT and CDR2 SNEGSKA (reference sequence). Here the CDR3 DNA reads TGCAGCTACCACGGGGGGCCCAAGGGTGAGCAGTTCTTC. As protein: CSYHGGPKGEQFF.

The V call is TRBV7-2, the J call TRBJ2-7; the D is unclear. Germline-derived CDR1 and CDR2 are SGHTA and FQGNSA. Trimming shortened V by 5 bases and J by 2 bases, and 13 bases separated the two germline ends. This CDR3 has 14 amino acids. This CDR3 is CASSDHLSTYEQYF. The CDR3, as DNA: TGTGCCAGCAGCGACCATTTAAGTACCTACGAGCAGTACTTC.

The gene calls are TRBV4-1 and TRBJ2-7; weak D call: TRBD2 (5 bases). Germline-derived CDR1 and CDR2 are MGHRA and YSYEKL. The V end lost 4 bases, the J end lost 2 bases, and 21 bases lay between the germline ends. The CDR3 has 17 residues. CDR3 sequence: CASSLSPRGTSAYEQYF. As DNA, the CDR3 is TGCGCCAGCAGCCTTTCTCCCCGGGGAACTTCAGCCTACGAGCAGTACTTC.

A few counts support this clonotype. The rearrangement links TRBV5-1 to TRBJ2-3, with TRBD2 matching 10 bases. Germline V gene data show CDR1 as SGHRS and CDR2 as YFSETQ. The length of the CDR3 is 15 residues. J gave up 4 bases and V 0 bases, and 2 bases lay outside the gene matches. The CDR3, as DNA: TGCGCCAGCAGCTTGGACCTAGCGGGGGCAGATACGCAGTATTTT. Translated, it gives CASSLDLAGADTQYF.

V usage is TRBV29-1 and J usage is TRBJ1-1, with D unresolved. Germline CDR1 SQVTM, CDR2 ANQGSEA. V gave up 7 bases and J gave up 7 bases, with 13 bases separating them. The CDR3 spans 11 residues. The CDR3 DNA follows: TGCAGCGGTAACCGGGCCGTTGAAGCTTTCTTT. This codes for CSGNRAVEAFF.

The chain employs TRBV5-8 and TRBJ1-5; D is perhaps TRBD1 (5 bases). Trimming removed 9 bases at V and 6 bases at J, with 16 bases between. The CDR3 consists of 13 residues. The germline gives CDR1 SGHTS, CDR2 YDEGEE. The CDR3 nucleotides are TGTGCCACCAGGGCCCCAGGGACTCAGCCCCAGCATTTT. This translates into CATRAPGTQPQHF.

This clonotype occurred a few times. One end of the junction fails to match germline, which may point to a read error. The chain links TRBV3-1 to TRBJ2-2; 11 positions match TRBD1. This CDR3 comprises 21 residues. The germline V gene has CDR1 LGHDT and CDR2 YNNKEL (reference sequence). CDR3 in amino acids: CASSQVGLGTGGRRNTGELFF. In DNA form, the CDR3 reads TGTGCCAGCAGTCAAGTCGGTCTCGGGACAGGGGGTCGGAGGAACACCGGGGAGCTGTTTTTT.

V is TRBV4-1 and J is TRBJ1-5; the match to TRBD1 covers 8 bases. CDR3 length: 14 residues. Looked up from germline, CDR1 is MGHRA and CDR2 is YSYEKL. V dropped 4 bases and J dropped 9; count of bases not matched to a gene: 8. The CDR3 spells CASSPPDREAPQHF. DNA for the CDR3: TGCGCCAGCAGCCCCCCGGACAGGGAGGCGCCCCAGCATTTT.

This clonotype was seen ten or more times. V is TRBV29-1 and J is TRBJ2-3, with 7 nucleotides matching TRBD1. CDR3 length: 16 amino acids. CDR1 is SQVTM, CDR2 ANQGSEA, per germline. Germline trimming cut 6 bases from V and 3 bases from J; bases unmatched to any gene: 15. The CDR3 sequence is CSVKTGWGRKTDTQYF. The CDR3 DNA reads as TGCAGCGTGAAGACAGGGTGGGGTAGGAAAACAGATACGCAGTATTTT.

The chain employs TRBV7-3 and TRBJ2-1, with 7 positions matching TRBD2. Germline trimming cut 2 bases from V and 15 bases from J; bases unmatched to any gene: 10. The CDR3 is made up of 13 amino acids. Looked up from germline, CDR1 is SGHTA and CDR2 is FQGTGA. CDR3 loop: CASSLVGGSPGFF. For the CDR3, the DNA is TGTGCCAGCAGCTTAGTTGGCGGGAGTCCTGGGTTCTTC. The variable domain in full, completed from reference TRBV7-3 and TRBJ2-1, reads GAGVSQTPSNKVTEKGKYVELRCDPISGHTALYWYRQSLGQGPEFLIYFQGTGAADDSGLPNDRFFAVRPEGSVSTLKIQRTERGDSAVYLCASSLVGGSPGFFGPGTRLTVL.

The CDR3 reads CASSPRTSGTPYNEQFF. The CDR3 coding sequence is TGTGCCAGCAGCCCCCGGACTAGCGGAACACCCTACAATGAGCAGTTCTTC. The rearrangement links TRBV7-9 to TRBJ2-1; 10 bases match TRBD2. The CDR3 is made up of 17 amino acids. The J segment lost 2 bases and the V segment lost 5 bases, leaving 9 bases of the junction unmatched. The germline V gene encodes CDR1 SEHNR and CDR2 FQNEAQ (reference sequence).

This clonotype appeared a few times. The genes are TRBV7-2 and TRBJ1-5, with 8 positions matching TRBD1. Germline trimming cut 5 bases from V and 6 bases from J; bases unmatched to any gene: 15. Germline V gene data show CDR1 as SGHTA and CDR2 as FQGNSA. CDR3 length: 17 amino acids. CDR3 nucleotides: TGTGCCAGCAGCATACGAAAGAGGACAGGGAGGGGTCAGCCCCAGCATTTT. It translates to CASSIRKRTGRGQPQHF.

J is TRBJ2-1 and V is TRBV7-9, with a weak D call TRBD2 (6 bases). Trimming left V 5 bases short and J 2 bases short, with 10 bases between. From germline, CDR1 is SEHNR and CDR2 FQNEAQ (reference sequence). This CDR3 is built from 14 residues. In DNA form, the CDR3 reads TGTGCCAGCAGCCCCCGGGAGACCTACAATGAGCAGTTCTTC. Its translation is CASSPRETYNEQFF.

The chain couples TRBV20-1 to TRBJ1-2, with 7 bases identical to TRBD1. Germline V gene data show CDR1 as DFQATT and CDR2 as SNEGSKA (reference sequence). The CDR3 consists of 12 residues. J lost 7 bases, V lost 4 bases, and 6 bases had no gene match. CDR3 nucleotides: TGCAGTGCTACCAGACAGGGCTCTGGCTACACCTTC. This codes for CSATRQGSGYTF.

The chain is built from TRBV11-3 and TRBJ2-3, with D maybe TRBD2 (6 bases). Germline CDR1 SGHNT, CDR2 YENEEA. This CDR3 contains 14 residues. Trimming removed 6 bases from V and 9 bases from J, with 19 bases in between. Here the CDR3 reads CASSRLVSGSTQYF. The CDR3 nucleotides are TGTGCCAGCAGTCGACTAGTATCCGGGTCGACGCAGTATTTT.

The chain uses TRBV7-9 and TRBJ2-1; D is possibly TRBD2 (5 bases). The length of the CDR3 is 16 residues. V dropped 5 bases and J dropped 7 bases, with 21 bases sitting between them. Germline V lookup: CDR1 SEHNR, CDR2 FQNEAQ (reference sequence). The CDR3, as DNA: TGTGCCAGCAGCCTTTGGACCCTAGCTTTGCGGAATGAGCAGTTCTTC. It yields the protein CASSLWTLALRNEQFF.